This T cell receptor (beta chain) was profiled in a study of T cell repertoires in cytomegalovirus infection. This clonotype was observed many times. Its antigen is undetermined. Broader study findings: Summed frequency of public TCR beta families distinguished CMV carriers with the relevant HLA. CMV-specific HLA-C-restricted TCR beta clonotypes dominated the ex vivo response.

The CDR3 sequence is 14 residues long. Trimming removed 5 bases from V and 8 bases from J, with 16 bases in between. CDR1 and CDR2 from the germline V gene are SGHVS and FNYEAQ. TCRdb re-called the reads with MiXCR, one entry per CDR3 protein. Of some 800,000 distinct CDR3 sequences listed, around a third are singletons. The sample was cultured CD8+ T cells from PBMCs, taken from culture after CMV antigen stimulation. The sequence was collected from a human donor in good health (CMV status not recorded). Some clones in this sample may be carry-over from other donors' samples. The V and J genes are TRBV7-6 and TRBJ2-1; tentatively, D is TRBD1 or TRBD2 (5 bases each). The CDR3 loop reads CASSPGTDGDEQFF. In DNA form, the CDR3 reads TGTGCCAGCAGCCCCGGGACGGATGGCGATGAGCAGTTCTTC.